These T cell receptor beta chains were read from a single sample in a study of blood T cell repertoires in COVID-19. The protocol was immunoSEQ multiplex PCR, while the TCRdb copy is restricted to in-frame clones and leaves out a portion. The sample yields about 250,000 clones, around 89% seen once. The sequenced sample consisted of PBMCs or T cells enriched from blood (not recorded which). The receptor source for this set is a woman aged 18-29 years who had recovered from COVID-19. CDR3s include the opening cysteine and the closing phenylalanine or tryptophan. D genes are given only for firm matches.

j_call d_call cdr3_length v_call cdr3_aa
TRBJ2-1 . 11 TRBV6-5 CASSRYNEQFF
TRBJ1-1 TRBD1 14 TRBV6-5 CASKTDRRNTEAFF
TRBJ2-1 TRBD2 16 TRBV15 CATSRESLRGGNEQFF
TRBJ2-7 TRBD1 13 TRBV18 CASSPTGSYEQYF
TRBJ2-3 TRBD2 14 TRBV10-3 CAITEGLAGGTQYF
TRBJ2-3 TRBD2 15 TRBV6-2/TRBV6-3 CASSISGRGGGTQYF
TRBJ2-3 . 17 TRBV7-8 CASSLAKNGPSTDTQYF
TRBJ2-3 TRBD1 15 TRBV19 CASSYRGDGTDTQYF
TRBJ2-1 . 13 TRBV29-1 CSASGSLLNEQFF
TRBJ2-3 TRBD2 15 TRBV3-1/TRBV3-2 CASSPGTSGGDTQYF
TRBJ1-5 . 13 TRBV6-5 CASSRGPFQPQHF
TRBJ2-1 TRBD2 17 TRBV11-2 CASSQGTSGGPYNEQFF
TRBJ1-1 . 14 TRBV7-9 CASSRYTGGTEAFF
TRBJ1-1 . 12 TRBV11-2 CASSWDTTEAFF
TRBJ1-2 . 15 TRBV7-7 CASSPNTGRLDGYTF
TRBJ1-2 TRBD1 15 TRBV9 CASSAHEATGDGYTF